A single T cell receptor (beta chain) is shown here with its context. The antigen it binds to is not known. The input lacks base qualities; no much larger clone sits a single base away. This specimen comes from a study of Ad26.COV2.S vaccination and SARS-CoV-2 variants (dated by TCRdb to the early 2020s). Study-wide context: Donors in the vaccine arm were drawn from COV1001, a multicentre, randomized, double-blind, placebo-controlled phase I-IIa trial testing Ad26.COV2.S in healthy adults. Ad26.COV2.S was administered intramuscularly at a dose of 5x10^10 or 1x10^11 viral particles, either as one shot or as two shots given 56 days apart. TCRbeta repertoire sequencing was used to assess the specificity and breadth of SARS-CoV-2-reactive T cell receptors after Ad26.COV2.S vaccination. A total of approximately 30 samples were included in the TCR-sequenced set, comprising about 20 Ad26.COV2.S vaccine recipients, 5 placebo recipients and 8 SARS-CoV-2 convalescent individuals. Trial participants were randomized into five groups of five, in which low-dose or high-dose Ad26.COV2.S was given once or twice, or placebo was given on both occasions. Investigators remained blinded to trial group allocation during experiments and outcome assessment.

The CDR3 runs 11 amino acids, cysteine and phenylalanine included. This entry keeps only the CDR3 DNA: 33 bases, framed from base 1. As encoded in the germline V gene, CDR1 is SNHLY while CDR2 is FYNNEI. Cut back by 6 bases and 9 bases, the V and J ends lie 10 bases apart. This sample's treatment or condition label indicates: approximately 18 received Ad26.COV2.S at low or high dose, single or two shots; several received placebo; per-sample allocation not given. Repertoires of vaccine and placebo recipients were sequenced from samples collected on day 63 after the first injection. In Cohort 1b, 25 to 30 adults aged 18-55 years were enrolled at a single site in Boston, USA, between 29 July and 7 August 2020. Ad26.COV2.S consisted of a replication-incompetent adenovirus type 26 vector by which a prefusion-stabilized SARS-CoV-2 spike protein from the original Wuhan strain was expressed. General findings and caveats noted by the study authors: It was noted by the authors that total T cell responses may have been underestimated by the TCR breadth and depth analyses. Compared with placebo recipients, Ad26.COV2.S recipients showed higher spike-specific TCR breadth (P = 0.0014). After vaccination, spike-specific CD8+ and CD4+ T cell responses were reported to show substantial breadth. The study was not powered for comparison of responses between vaccine doses or regimens. Vaccine and placebo recipients had comparable non-spike TCR breadth, which fits with the vaccine containing only spike.

TCRbeta CDR3 regions were sequenced with the immunoSEQ Assay. After extraction, genomic DNA underwent amplification by bias-controlled multiplex PCR, followed by high-throughput sequencing. On the authors' methods: Collapsing and filtering of sequences were performed to quantify the absolute abundance of each unique TCRbeta CDR3 region. Usable DNA was measured by amplifying reference genes present in all nucleated cells, and TCRbeta template counts were normalized to that usable DNA to estimate T cell fraction. Repertoire TCRs were annotated as SARS-CoV-2-specific by exact matching of V gene, CDR3 amino acid sequence and J gene to a known reactive TCR set. The reference SARS-CoV-2 TCR set came from MIRA and was filtered for enrichment in COVID-19-positive ImmuneCODE repertoires, removing public or cross-reactive TCRs. Using the MIRA antigens, annotated TCRs were further analysed by specific ORF or by position within an ORF. Breadth was defined as the number of annotated unique rearrangements divided by the total number of unique productive rearrangements, and depth was defined as the summed frequency of the annotated unique rearrangements. Group comparisons of TCR breadth used two-sided Wilcoxon rank-sum tests. TCRdb re-hosts the immuneACCESS table, in-frame sequences only. Its copies lack some clones; in the studies checked, an unresolved V gene accounts for under half of them, and the cause for the rest is not known. Clone size and the V and J calls come from that table; the DNA yielded D and trimming. The sample contains 440,000 or so clones, 80% to 95% of them found a single time. Of the sample, less than 4.5% is held by the ten largest clones.

The sample was peripheral blood, taken in a trial of Ad26.COV2.S vaccine versus placebo. This chain joins TRBV2 to TRBJ2-3, with no confidently assigned D gene. This TCR came from a person aged 18-60 years who received the Ad26.COV2.S COVID-19 vaccine or a placebo. The CDR3 region reads CASRERSTQYF. The DNA reads as follows: TGTGCCAGCAGGGAACGGTCGACGCAGTATTTT.